This is a list of T cell receptor beta chains from one sample in a study of T cell responses to AZD1222 COVID-19 vaccine. Clones were sequenced by immunoSEQ multiplex PCR, and TCRdb holds only the in-frame ones, with some missing. Altogether around 75,000 clones are present, 80% to 90% being singletons, with the ten largest covering 13%. The sample in question was peripheral blood, obtained on day 0 of AZD1222 vaccination. Every receptor here comes from an adult in good health. Each CDR3 is given without its conserved first and last residue. Fields, in order: D gene, J gene, V gene, CDR3 protein. The D gene is left open where the match is weak.

.,TRBJ1-1,TRBV11-1,ASSLGRGNTEAF
.,TRBJ1-2,TRBV7-6,ASSTTAGYGYT
.,TRBJ1-5,TRBV20-1,SASRSTGSNQPQH
.,TRBJ1-1,TRBV7-3,ASSLKVGLAGVAEAF
TRBD1,TRBJ2-5,TRBV19,ASSNPGTGEQETQY
.,TRBJ1-6,TRBV15,ATSRDRQYNSPLH
.,TRBJ2-3,TRBV9,ASTRDPSTDTQY
TRBD1,TRBJ2-7,TRBV3-1/TRBV3-2,ASSQGTGYEQY
.,TRBJ2-3,TRBV29-1,SVETGRVITDTQY
.,TRBJ1-5,TRBV6-5,ASSYETQPQH
TRBD1,TRBJ1-2,TRBV5-8,ASSLRDRLNGYT
TRBD2,TRBJ2-5,TRBV5-4,ASSPTLAGEIQETQY
.,TRBJ2-7,TRBV6-1,ASSEGYEQY
.,TRBJ2-2,TRBV3-1/TRBV3-2,ASSRSGVGGTGELF
.,TRBJ2-7,TRBV19,ASSLQGRGSSYEQY
.,TRBJ2-3,TRBV11-2,ASSFIPGGNTDTQY
.,TRBJ1-1,TRBV12-3/TRBV12-4,ASSPGREEAF
.,TRBJ1-2,TRBV4-1,ASSQDPRGGYGYT
.,TRBJ1-5,TRBV7-9,ASSYTGSNQPQH
.,TRBJ2-3,TRBV28,ASSFRQGRDTQY
.,TRBJ2-5,TRBV5-6,ASSPPGSVETQY
TRBD1,TRBJ1-4,TRBV3-1/TRBV3-2,ASSQRQGGEKLF
.,TRBJ1-1,TRBV5-1,ASSPTGPGWTEAF
TRBD1,TRBJ1-1,TRBV2,ASSAPGQQNTEAF
TRBD1,TRBJ1-5,TRBV4-1,ASSQEGTGYQPQH
.,TRBJ1-3,TRBV7-9,ASSLGTFGNTIY
.,TRBJ2-5,TRBV5-4,ASSQGRTQETQY
.,TRBJ1-2,TRBV19,ASTYTSSLEGYT
.,TRBJ2-1,TRBV18,ASSPWQGGSYNEQF
TRBD1,TRBJ2-5,TRBV7-3,ASSPDRAGTQY
TRBD1,TRBJ1-5,TRBV6-2/TRBV6-3,ASSLGGQAHQPQH
.,TRBJ2-2,TRBV6-2/TRBV6-3,ASSYWGPRGQGSGELF
TRBD1,TRBJ2-7,TRBV19,ASSIFPGTGPSTYEQY
TRBD1,TRBJ1-3,TRBV6-5,ASGTGFSERNTIY
.,TRBJ2-3,TRBV7-9,ASSLLSGAADTQY
.,TRBJ2-3,TRBV7-9,ASSLPEGGSTDTQY
.,TRBJ1-4,TRBV7-8,ASSFRDMDEKLF
.,TRBJ1-3,TRBV7-9,ASSSAGSYSGNTIY
.,TRBJ1-6,TRBV3-1/TRBV3-2,ASSQGDRLH
.,TRBJ2-2,TRBV19,ASSTDANTGELF
.,TRBJ1-2,TRBV6-5,ASSLTLGVGNGYT
.,TRBJ1-6,TRBV27,ASSPRGGYDSPLH